A single sample is the source of the 29 T cell receptor beta chains below, sequenced in a study of cytomegalovirus exposure and HLA in healthy donors. Profiling relied on immunoSEQ multiplex PCR, and the TCRdb table lists in-frame clones only, not all of them. The table includes more than 85,000 clones, roughly nine tenths detected once. Sample: PBMCs. All receptors derive from a woman aged 18-29 years in good health and CMV-seropositive.

This sequence joins TRBV5-1 and TRBJ2-3, with no clear D. The CDR3 has 13 residues. Deletions cut 6 bases from V and 5 bases from J, with 13 bases between. The germline V gene encodes CDR1 SGHRS and CDR2 YFSETQ. The CDR3 sequence is CASNLQQRDTQYF. DNA for the CDR3: TGCGCCAGCAATCTCCAACAGAGAGATACGCAGTATTTT. The full variable domain, rest sourced from reference TRBV5-1 and TRBJ2-3, is KAGVTQTPRYLIKTRGQQVTLSCSPISGHRSVSWYQQTPGQGLQFLFEYFSETQRNKGNFPGRFSGRQFSNSRSEMNVSTLELGDSALYLCASNLQQRDTQYFGPGTRLTVL.

This clone was detected a few times. The V and J genes are TRBV5-5 and TRBJ2-7; TRBD1 aligns across 10 bases. Germline CDR1 is SGHKS and CDR2 is YYEKEE (reference sequence). V lost 3 bases and J lost 2; bases outside the gene matches: 5. This CDR3 is 15 amino acids long. The CDR3 spells CASSSGGTGAYEQYF. In nucleotides, the CDR3 is TGTGCCAGCAGCTCGGGCGGGACAGGGGCCTACGAGCAGTACTTC.

The rearrangement uses TRBV9 and TRBJ2-5; D remains ambiguous. CDR1 is SGDLS and CDR2 is YYNGEE in the germline V gene. The CDR3 loop spans 16 amino acids. The germline V and J ends were trimmed by 0 bases and 3 bases, with 15 bases remaining between them. The CDR3 spells CASSVGLLAPEETQYF. CDR3 nucleotides: TGTGCCAGCAGCGTAGGGCTCCTTGCCCCCGAAGAGACCCAGTACTTC. The entire variable domain, with the rest obtained from reference TRBV9 and TRBJ2-5, is as follows: DSGVTQTPKHLITATGQRVTLRCSPRSGDLSVYWYQQSLDQGLQFLIQYYNGEERAKGNILERFSAQQFPDLHSELNLSSLELGDSALYFCASSVGLLAPEETQYFGPGTRLLVL.

The chain combines TRBV7-3 with TRBJ2-5; possible D gene TRBD2, 6 bases. Trimming cost V 0 bases and J 2 bases, with 10 bases left between them. CDR1 is SGHTA and CDR2 is FQGTGA in the germline V gene. The CDR3 spans 15 residues. CDR3 region: CASSLTLGTQETQYF. The CDR3 DNA reads as TGTGCCAGCAGCTTAACGTTAGGGACTCAAGAGACCCAGTACTTC.

V gene TRBV28 combines with J gene TRBJ2-1; D uncertain. Germline V gene lookup returns CDR1 MDHEN and CDR2 SYDVKM. The germline V and J ends were trimmed by 4 bases and 5 bases, with 21 bases remaining between them. The CDR3 spans 17 residues. The DNA for the CDR3 is TGTGCCAGCAGTTCCCTCCTCGGCGTGATACTAAACAATGAGCAGTTCTTC. It translates to CASSSLLGVILNNEQFF.

The chain links TRBV7-9 to TRBJ1-5; 7 positions agree with TRBD1. The length of the CDR3 is 14 residues. Germline CDR1 reads SEHNR; CDR2 reads FQNEAQ (reference sequence). Trimming cost V 5 bases and J 5 bases; bases outside gene matches: 6. DNA for the CDR3: TGTGCCAGCAGCGGGACAGAAGGTTATCAGCCCCAGCATTTT. Translated, it gives CASSGTEGYQPQHF.

The rearrangement joins TRBV7-2 to TRBJ2-1; weak D call: TRBD2 (6 bases). This CDR3 is built from 15 residues. Trimming shortened V by 3 bases and J by 4 bases, and 13 bases separated the two germline ends. Germline V gene data show CDR1 as SGHTA and CDR2 as FQGNSA. The chain's CDR3 is CASSFSGATYNEQFF. The CDR3 DNA reads TGTGCCAGCAGCTTTAGCGGAGCCACTTACAATGAGCAGTTCTTC. The complete variable domain, with remaining parts taken from reference TRBV7-2 and TRBJ2-1, reads GAGVSQSPSNKVTEKGKDVELRCDPISGHTALYWYRQSLGQGLEFLIYFQGNSAPDKSGLPSDRFSAERTGGSVSTLTIQRTQQEDSAVYLCASSFSGATYNEQFFGPGTRLTVL.

This chain links TRBV7-2 with TRBJ1-5; TRBD1 agrees at 7 bases. The CDR3 is made up of 16 amino acids. Germline lookup yields CDR1 SGHTA and CDR2 FQGNSA. Germline trimming cut 2 bases from V and 2 bases from J; bases unmatched to any gene: 6. The CDR3 sequence: CASSLPSGGGNQPQHF. CDR3 nucleotide sequence: TGTGCCAGCAGCTTACCGTCAGGGGGTGGCAATCAGCCCCAGCATTTT.

The chain is built from TRBV6-1 and TRBJ2-1; TRBD1 agrees at 7 bases. The V segment lost 8 bases and the J segment 3 bases; nucleotides outside the gene matches: 4. Germline values: CDR1 MNHNS, CDR2 SASEGT. CDR3 size: 13 residues. The CDR3 loop is CASSGTDYNEQFF. In DNA, the CDR3 is TGTGCCAGCTCCGGGACAGACTACAATGAGCAGTTCTTC.

DNA for the CDR3: TGTGCCAGCAGTGAAGCCTCCACAGGGGGCATTCAGTACTTC. Translation gives CASSEASTGGIQYF. The rearrangement links TRBV6-1 to TRBJ2-4, with 8 bases matching TRBD1. Germline CDR1 MNHNS, CDR2 SASEGT. CDR3 length: 14 amino acids. V shed 0 bases, J shed 9 bases, and the junction held 4 bases outside the gene matches.

The count of this clone is one. The chain joins TRBV27 to TRBJ2-5, with a weak D call TRBD2 (5 bases). The ends were cut back, 3 bases at V and 5 bases at J, with 13 bases in the middle. This CDR3 comprises 14 residues. Germline values: CDR1 MNHEY, CDR2 SMNVEV (reference sequence). The CDR3: CASSFGNRWETQYF. The CDR3 nucleotides are TGTGCCAGCAGTTTCGGGAATCGGTGGGAGACCCAGTACTTC.

V usage is TRBV30 and J usage is TRBJ2-1; D is unclear. The CDR3 runs to 11 residues. Germline values: CDR1 GTSNPN, CDR2 SVGIG (reference sequence). V was shortened by 6 bases and J by 8 bases, with 11 bases between the two germline ends. The CDR3, as DNA: TGTGCCTGCGGCGTTGCGGATGAGCAGTTCTTC. Translating gives CACGVADEQFF.

CDR3 sequence reads: CASSSLILTVTYEQYF. CDR3 sequence (DNA): TGTGCCAGCAGTTCCCTTATCCTGACAGTAACCTACGAGCAGTACTTC. The rearrangement joins TRBV28 to TRBJ2-7; tentative D call: TRBD1 (5 bases). The CDR3 is 16 residues long. V was cut by 4 bases and J by 2 bases, with 18 bases left in between. CDR1 and CDR2 from the germline V gene are MDHEN and SYDVKM.

The genes are TRBV5-1 and TRBJ2-1; weak D call: TRBD1 (5 bases). Germline V gene sequence: CDR1 SGHRS, CDR2 YFSETQ. V gave up 0 bases and J gave up 8 bases, with 15 bases separating them. The CDR3 extends over 15 amino acids. The CDR3 region has the DNA TGCGCCAGCAGCTTGGCCATACCAGGGAACGATGAGCAGTTCTTC. This codes for CASSLAIPGNDEQFF.

The gene calls are TRBV4-1 and TRBJ1-2; unclear D gene. The CDR3 runs 14 residues. Germline lookup yields CDR1 MGHRA and CDR2 YSYEKL. Between the trimmed V and J ends, which lost 1 base and 4 bases, there was a span of 10 bases. DNA for the CDR3: TGCGCCAGCAGCCAAGTATTGAGTTCCTATGGCTACACCTTC. Its translation is CASSQVLSSYGYTF.

The chain combines TRBV19 with TRBJ2-7; 7 bases map to TRBD1. V was pared by 5 bases and J by 0 bases, with 4 bases of the junction left unmatched. This CDR3 region has 14 residues. Germline assignment: CDR1 LNHDA and CDR2 SQIVND (reference sequence). CDR3 protein: CASSLRQGSYEQYF. DNA for the CDR3: TGTGCCAGTAGTCTACGACAGGGCTCCTACGAGCAGTACTTC.

This chain connects TRBV9 to TRBJ2-1; 7 bases are a match to TRBD2. CDR1 and CDR2 from the germline V gene are SGDLS and YYNGEE. The CDR3 spans 15 residues. With V trimmed by 2 bases and J by 2 bases, 4 bases remained unmatched. CDR3 loop: CASSVVSGTYNEQFF. The DNA of the CDR3 is TGTGCCAGCAGCGTCGTGAGCGGGACCTACAATGAGCAGTTCTTC.

V usage is TRBV5-1 and J usage is TRBJ1-2; 7 bases are shared with TRBD1. Looked up from germline, CDR1 is SGHRS and CDR2 is YFSETQ. This CDR3 is built from 13 residues. V trimming: 0 bases; J trimming: 5 bases; junction bases outside the gene matches: 1. DNA of the CDR3: TGCGCCAGCAGCTTGGAGGGGGCATATGGCTACACCTTC. Translated, it gives CASSLEGAYGYTF.

This clone was counted a single time. The rearrangement links TRBV4-1 to TRBJ2-1, with 10 bases lining up with TRBD1. The CDR3 consists of 17 residues. V dropped 5 bases and J dropped 4; count of bases not matched to a gene: 11. Germline-derived CDR1 and CDR2 are MGHRA and YSYEKL. The CDR3 sequence is CASSLGRQGAHYNEQFF. Here the CDR3 DNA reads TGCGCCAGCAGCTTGGGCCGACAGGGGGCTCATTACAATGAGCAGTTCTTC.

The genes are TRBV7-9 and TRBJ1-4; D might be TRBD1 (6 bases). Per the germline V gene, CDR1 is SEHNR and CDR2 is FQNEAQ (reference sequence). The length of the CDR3 is 14 residues. V shed 0 bases and J shed 11 bases, with 13 bases lying between them. In nucleotides, the CDR3 is TGTGCCAGCAGCTTAGCGGCACAGGGAGGGAAACTGTTTTTT. As protein: CASSLAAQGGKLFF.

V is TRBV6-1 and J is TRBJ1-5, with D tentatively TRBD1 (5 bases). The V end lost 4 bases, the J end lost 0 bases, and 22 bases lay between the germline ends. The CDR3 runs 19 residues. Germline loops: CDR1 MNHNS, CDR2 SASEGT. Here the CDR3 DNA reads TGTGCCAGCAGTGGGGCCTCGGCAGGGTTTTGGGATAGCAATCAGCCCCAGCATTTT. Its translation is CASSGASAGFWDSNQPQHF.

V gene TRBV19 combines with J gene TRBJ1-5; D is possibly TRBD1 (6 bases). V shed 7 bases and J shed 5 bases, with 15 bases lying between them. The CDR3 consists of 14 residues. CDR1 is LNHDA, CDR2 SQIVND, per germline (reference sequence). For the CDR3, the DNA is TGTGCCAGTACCAAGGACAGTAGTTATCAGCCCCAGCATTTT. This encodes CASTKDSSYQPQHF.

The rearrangement joins TRBV28 to TRBJ1-1, with D unclear. Germline V gives CDR1 MDHEN, CDR2 SYDVKM. The V and J ends lost 8 bases and 0 bases respectively, with 13 bases between them. The CDR3 totals 14 residues. CDR3 amino acids: CASVPGGMNTEAFF. CDR3 bases: TGTGCCAGCGTGCCTGGAGGAATGAACACTGAAGCTTTCTTT.

The chain couples TRBV6-4 to TRBJ1-6; D remains ambiguous. V was shortened by 0 bases and J by 9 bases, with 3 bases between the two germline ends. Per the germline V gene, CDR1 is MRHNA and CDR2 is SNTAGT. There are 12 residues in the CDR3. CDR3 DNA: TGTGCCAGCAGTGACTCCGGTTCACCCCTCCACTTT. Translated: CASSDSGSPLHF.

The chain is built from TRBV2 and TRBJ1-1; a weak D match, TRBD1 (5 bases). Trimming pared 5 bases from V and 1 base from J, leaving 11 bases between. CDR1 is SNHLY, CDR2 FYNNEI, per germline. The CDR3 consists of 14 residues. The CDR3, as DNA: TGTGCCAGCAGTTACCGCGGGACGAACACTGAAGCTTTCTTT. It is translated as CASSYRGTNTEAFF.

This clone was observed a few times. The chain carries TRBV5-1 and TRBJ1-1; the D is unclear. CDR3 size: 14 residues. The V and J ends lost 4 bases and 11 bases respectively, with 21 bases between them. Germline V CDR1 and CDR2: SGHRS, YFSETQ. The CDR3, as DNA: TGCGCCAGCAGCCCCGGCGGGAGACTAGTTCCCGCTTTCTTT. Amino acid sequence: CASSPGGRLVPAFF.

The chain combines TRBV28 with TRBJ1-1, with D possibly matching TRBD1 (5 bases). Germline CDR1 and CDR2: MDHEN and SYDVKM. There are 12 residues in the CDR3. V dropped 5 bases and J dropped 4 bases, with 8 bases sitting between them. The CDR3 DNA sequence: TGTGCCAGCAGTCTCAGGGTCACTGAAGCTTTCTTT. Translated, it gives CASSLRVTEAFF. The full variable domain, in which reference TRBV28 and TRBJ1-1 provide the parts outside the CDR3, is DVKVTQSSRYLVKRTGEKVFLECVQDMDHENMFWYRQDPGLGLRLIYFSYDVKMKEKGDIPEGYSVSREKKERFSLILESASTNQTSMYLCASSLRVTEAFFGQGTRLTVV.

This clone has only a few counts. The gene calls are TRBV4-1 and TRBJ1-1; D possibly corresponds to TRBD1 (5 bases). Looked up from germline, CDR1 is MGHRA and CDR2 is YSYEKL. CDR3 length equals 15 residues. Trimming shortened V by 5 bases and J by 1 base, and 14 bases separated the two germline ends. CDR3 loop: CASSARGGTNTEAFF. The CDR3 DNA is TGCGCCAGCAGCGCCCGGGGAGGGACGAACACTGAAGCTTTCTTT.

The chain links TRBV9 to TRBJ2-3; D is perhaps TRBD2 (5 bases). Looked up from germline, CDR1 is SGDLS and CDR2 is YYNGEE. The CDR3 consists of 14 residues. Between the trimmed V and J ends, which lost 0 bases and 3 bases, there was a span of 8 bases. In DNA form, the CDR3 reads TGTGCCAGCAGCGTAGAAGCGGTGACAGATACGCAGTATTTT. Amino acid sequence: CASSVEAVTDTQYF.